This T cell receptor beta chain was sequenced during a study of blood T cell repertoires in COVID-19 (dated by TCRdb to about 2020). Regarding the complete study: Samples covering the acute and convalescent phases of COVID-19 were provided by collaborators in the United States, Italy and Spain. The prospective study material was composed of cDNA or gDNA derived from T cells, B-cell-depleted T cells, or PBMCs. Deeply sampled blood TCRbeta repertoires from subjects exposed to, actively infected with, or recovered from COVID-19 were included in the dataset. A freely available public database, intended as a resource for researchers studying the immune response to SARS-CoV-2, is where the repertoires were released. The samples were drawn from two sources: the first 160 participants of the ongoing ImmuneRACE study, and about 1,300 subjects contributed by 6 global collaborators. Sample metadata almost always included a de-identified subject ID, COVID-19 status, age in years and sex. Where HLA class I and class II types were available, the types were taken from metadata supplied by the sample provider, not from assay-based typing.

From the cysteine up to the phenylalanine, the CDR3 has a length of 15 residues. Just the 45-base CDR3 DNA is kept, in frame starting at base 1. From the germline V gene, CDR1 is LGHNT and CDR2 is FRNRAP. Between the V and J ends, shortened by 6 bases and 4 bases respectively, the junction contains 16 bases. A word on this clone: The antigen it binds to is not known. It has no much larger one-base neighbor in the sample; base qualities were not kept.

The immunoSEQ Assay, a bias-controlled multiplex PCR, was used to amplify TCRbeta CDR3 regions from genomic DNA. The study's own analysis went as follows. The number of nucleated cells in each sample was estimated by amplification of reference gene primers within the assay. Sequence reads were collapsed and filtered to measure the absolute abundance of every unique TCRbeta CDR3 rearrangement. For each sample, productive Simpson clonality was calculated as the square root of Simpson's diversity index over productive rearrangements. TCRdb obtained this table from immuneACCESS and retained in-frame rearrangements with V and J assigned. These tables miss some clones; where compared with another copy, unresolved V genes account for less than half of the shortfall, and the remainder is unexplained. V, J and clone size reflect that table, while D and trimming were determined from the DNA. The sample table contains 430,000 or so clones; only one count was recorded for roughly 90% of them. Jointly, the top ten make up approximately 1.8% of the sample.

In the prospective study, participants were about 18 to 100 years old, resided in about two dozen geographic areas of the United States, and were enrolled through a virtual design. In the prospective study, cohorts were assigned on the basis of participant-reported clinical history obtained from a screening survey and a study questionnaire. ImmuneRACE Cohort 3 recovered participants were defined by two consecutive negative NP/OP PCR tests, healthcare professional clearance, or symptom resolution. In the prospective study, whole blood, serum and a nasopharyngeal or oropharyngeal swab were collected from each participant by mobile phlebotomists. Additional blood draws and questionnaires over an approximately two-month period could optionally be provided by prospective study participants. Before DNA extraction, blood samples from the prospective study were shipped at room temperature or frozen. What the study reported, not specific to this receptor: Clinical and demographic metadata were provided uncurated, with the amount varying by source and participant.

The sequence came from a woman in her 40s who had recovered from COVID-19. The V and J genes are TRBV12-5 and TRBJ1-5, with TRBD1 tentatively as D gene (5 bases match). The sequenced sample consisted of PBMCs or T cells enriched from blood (not recorded which). The CDR3 protein: CASGTQGGWNQPQHF. The DNA sequence is as follows: TGTGCTAGTGGCACGCAGGGAGGGTGGAATCAGCCCCAGCATTTT.